The present T cell receptor (beta chain) was sequenced within a study of shared clonotypes between healthy human individuals. The method was immunoSEQ multiplex PCR; TCRdb's version includes in-frame clones alone and lacks a portion of them. The table includes 1,100,000 or so clones, about four fifths detected once. Trimming took off 2 bases at V and 3 bases at J, with 10 bases between the two ends. This CDR3 spans 14 amino acids. Germline V CDR1 and CDR2: LNHDA, SQIVND (reference sequence). The chain employs TRBV19 and TRBJ1-2; a weak D match, TRBD1 (6 bases). The sequenced sample consisted of memory CD4+ T cells from PBMCs. The sample's subset: CD45RA-negative fraction. The receptor's source is a man between 18 and 29 years old in good health. Some clones in this sample may be carry-over from other donors' samples. The CDR3 here is CASSISPGDYGYTF. CDR3 DNA: TGTGCCAGTAGTATAAGTCCAGGGGACTATGGCTACACCTTC.